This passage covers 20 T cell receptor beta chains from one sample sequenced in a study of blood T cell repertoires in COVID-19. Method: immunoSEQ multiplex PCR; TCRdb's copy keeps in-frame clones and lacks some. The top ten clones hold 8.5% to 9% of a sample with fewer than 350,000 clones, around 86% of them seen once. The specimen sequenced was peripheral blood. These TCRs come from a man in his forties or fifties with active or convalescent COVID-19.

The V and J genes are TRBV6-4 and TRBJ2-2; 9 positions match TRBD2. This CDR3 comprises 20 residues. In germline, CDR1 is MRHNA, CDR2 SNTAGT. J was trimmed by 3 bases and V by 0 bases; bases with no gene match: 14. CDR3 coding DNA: TGTGCCAGCAGTGACTCAGGGTTGCTAGCGGGGACCCCTTACACCGGGGAGCTGTTTTTT. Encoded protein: CASSDSGLLAGTPYTGELFF.

The CDR3: CASSLTGRGIYGYTF. The CDR3 region has the DNA TGCGCCAGCAGCTTGACAGGCAGGGGGATCTATGGCTACACCTTC. V and J are TRBV5-1 and TRBJ1-2; 7 bases match TRBD1. Looked up from germline, CDR1 is SGHRS and CDR2 is YFSETQ. The CDR3 is 15 amino acids. The V segment lost 1 base and the J segment 4 bases; nucleotides outside the gene matches: 7.

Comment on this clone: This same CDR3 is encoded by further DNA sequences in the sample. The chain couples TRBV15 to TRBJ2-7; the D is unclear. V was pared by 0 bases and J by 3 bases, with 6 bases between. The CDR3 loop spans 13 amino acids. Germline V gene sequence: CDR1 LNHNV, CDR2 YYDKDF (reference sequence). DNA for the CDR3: TGTGCCACCAGCAGAGATTCCGGCTACGAGCAGTACTTC. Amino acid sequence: CATSRDSGYEQYF.

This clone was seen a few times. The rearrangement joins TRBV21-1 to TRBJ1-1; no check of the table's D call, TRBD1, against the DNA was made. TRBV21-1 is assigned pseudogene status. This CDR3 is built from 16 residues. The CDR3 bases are TGTGCCAGCAGCATCCCTGGTACAGGGGAAACGACTGAAGCTTTCTTT. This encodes CASSIPGTGETTEAFF.

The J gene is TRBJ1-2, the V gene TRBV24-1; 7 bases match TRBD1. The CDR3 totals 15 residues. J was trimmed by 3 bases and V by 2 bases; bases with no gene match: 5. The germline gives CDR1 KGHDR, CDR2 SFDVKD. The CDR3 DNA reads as TGTGCCACCAGTGATTCGACAGGGTGGGACTATGGCTACACCTTC. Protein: CATSDSTGWDYGYTF.

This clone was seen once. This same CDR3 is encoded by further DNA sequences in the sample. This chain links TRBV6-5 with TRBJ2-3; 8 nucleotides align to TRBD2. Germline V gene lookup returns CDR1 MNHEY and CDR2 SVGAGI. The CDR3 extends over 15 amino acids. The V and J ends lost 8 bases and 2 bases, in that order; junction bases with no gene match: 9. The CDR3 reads CASSRRGGITDTQYF. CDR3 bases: TGTGCCAGCTCCCGACGGGGGGGCATCACAGATACGCAGTATTTT.

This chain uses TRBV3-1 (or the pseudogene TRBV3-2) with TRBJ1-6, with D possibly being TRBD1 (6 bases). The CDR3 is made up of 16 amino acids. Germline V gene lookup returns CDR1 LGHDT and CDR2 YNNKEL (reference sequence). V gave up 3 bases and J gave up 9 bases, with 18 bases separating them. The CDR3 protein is CASSQDAGATGSPLHF. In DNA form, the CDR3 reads TGTGCCAGCAGCCAGGATGCGGGGGCCACAGGTTCACCCCTCCACTTT.

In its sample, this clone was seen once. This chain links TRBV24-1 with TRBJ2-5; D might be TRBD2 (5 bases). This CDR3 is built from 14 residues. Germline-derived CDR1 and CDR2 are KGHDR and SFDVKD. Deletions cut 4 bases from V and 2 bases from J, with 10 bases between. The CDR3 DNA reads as TGTGCCACCAGTGAACCGGACTCTCAAGAGACCCAGTACTTC. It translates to CATSEPDSQETQYF.

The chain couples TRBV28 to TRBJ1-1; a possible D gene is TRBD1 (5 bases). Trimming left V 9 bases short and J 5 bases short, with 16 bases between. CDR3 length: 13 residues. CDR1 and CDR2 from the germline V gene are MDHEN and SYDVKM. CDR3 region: CASKEQAMTEAFF. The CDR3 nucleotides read TGTGCCAGTAAAGAACAGGCAATGACTGAAGCTTTCTTT.

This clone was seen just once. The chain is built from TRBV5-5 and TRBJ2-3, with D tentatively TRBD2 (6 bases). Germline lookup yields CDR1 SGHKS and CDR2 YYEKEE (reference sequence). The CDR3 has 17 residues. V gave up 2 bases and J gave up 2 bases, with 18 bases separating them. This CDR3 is CASSFLPSVFDTDTQYF. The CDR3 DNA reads TGTGCCAGCAGCTTTCTCCCTAGCGTGTTCGACACAGATACGCAGTATTTT.

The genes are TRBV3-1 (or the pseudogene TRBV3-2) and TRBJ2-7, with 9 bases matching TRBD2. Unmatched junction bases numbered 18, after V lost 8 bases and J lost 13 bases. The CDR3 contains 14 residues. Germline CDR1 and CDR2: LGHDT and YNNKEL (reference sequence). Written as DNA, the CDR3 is TGTGCCAGCGAATTCGGGGGGAGCGGGAGGAAAAAATACTTC. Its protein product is CASEFGGSGRKKYF.

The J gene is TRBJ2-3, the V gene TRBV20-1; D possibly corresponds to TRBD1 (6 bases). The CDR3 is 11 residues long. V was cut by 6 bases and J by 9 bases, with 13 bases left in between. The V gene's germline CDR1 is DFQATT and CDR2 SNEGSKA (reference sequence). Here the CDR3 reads CSAELGTTQYF. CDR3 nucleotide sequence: TGCAGTGCCGAACTGGGGACAACGCAGTATTTT.

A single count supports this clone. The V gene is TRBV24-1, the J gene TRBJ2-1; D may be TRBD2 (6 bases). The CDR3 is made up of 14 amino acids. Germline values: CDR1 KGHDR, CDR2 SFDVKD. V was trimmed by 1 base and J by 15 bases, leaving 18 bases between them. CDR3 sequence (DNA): TGTGCCACCAGTGATTTCGTGAGGGCCGGGAGACTGTTCTTC. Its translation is CATSDFVRAGRLFF.

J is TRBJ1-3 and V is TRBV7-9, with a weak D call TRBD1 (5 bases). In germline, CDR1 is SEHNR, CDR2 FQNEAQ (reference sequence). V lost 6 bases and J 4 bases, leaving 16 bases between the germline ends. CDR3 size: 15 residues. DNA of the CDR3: TGTGCCAGCAGTTCGCGGGGCCCGGAGGGAAACACCATATATTTT. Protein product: CASSSRGPEGNTIYF.

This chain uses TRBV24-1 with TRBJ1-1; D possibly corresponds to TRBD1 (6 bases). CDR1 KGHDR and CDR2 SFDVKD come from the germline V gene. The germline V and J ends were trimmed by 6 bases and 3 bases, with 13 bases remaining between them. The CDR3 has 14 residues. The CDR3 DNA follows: TGTGCCACCAGTAGCGCAGGGGAGTACACTGAAGCTTTCTTT. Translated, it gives CATSSAGEYTEAFF.

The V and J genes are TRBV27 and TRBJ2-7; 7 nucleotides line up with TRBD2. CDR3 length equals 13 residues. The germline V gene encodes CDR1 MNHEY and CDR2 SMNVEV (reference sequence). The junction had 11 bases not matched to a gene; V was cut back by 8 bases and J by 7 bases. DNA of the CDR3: TGTGCCAGCTGCCACGGGGGGTCGGAAGAGCAGTACTTC. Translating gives CASCHGGSEEQYF.

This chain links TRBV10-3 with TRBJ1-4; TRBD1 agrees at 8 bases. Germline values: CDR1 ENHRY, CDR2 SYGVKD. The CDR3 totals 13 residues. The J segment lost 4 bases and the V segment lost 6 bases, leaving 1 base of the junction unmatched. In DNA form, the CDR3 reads TGTGCCATCAGGGACAGGGATAATGAAAAACTGTTTTTT. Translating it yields CAIRDRDNEKLFF.

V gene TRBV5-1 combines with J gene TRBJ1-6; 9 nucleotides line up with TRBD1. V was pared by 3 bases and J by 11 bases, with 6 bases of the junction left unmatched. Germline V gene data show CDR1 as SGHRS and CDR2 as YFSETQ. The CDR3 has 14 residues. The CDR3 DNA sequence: TGCGCCAGCAGCTCGGACAGGGGTCCTCCACCCCTCCACTTT. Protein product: CASSSDRGPPPLHF.

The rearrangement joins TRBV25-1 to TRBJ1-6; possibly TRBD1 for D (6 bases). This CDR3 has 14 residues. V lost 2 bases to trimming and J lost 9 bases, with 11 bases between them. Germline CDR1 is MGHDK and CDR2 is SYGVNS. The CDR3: CASSEQGKSSPLHF. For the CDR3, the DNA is TGTGCCAGCAGTGAACAGGGGAAAAGTTCACCCCTCCACTTT.

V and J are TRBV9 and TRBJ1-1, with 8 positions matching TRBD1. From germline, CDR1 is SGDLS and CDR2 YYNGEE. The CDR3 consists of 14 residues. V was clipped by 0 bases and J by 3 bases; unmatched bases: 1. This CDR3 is CASSVAQGDTEAFF. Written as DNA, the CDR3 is TGTGCCAGCAGCGTAGCACAGGGGGACACTGAAGCTTTCTTT.